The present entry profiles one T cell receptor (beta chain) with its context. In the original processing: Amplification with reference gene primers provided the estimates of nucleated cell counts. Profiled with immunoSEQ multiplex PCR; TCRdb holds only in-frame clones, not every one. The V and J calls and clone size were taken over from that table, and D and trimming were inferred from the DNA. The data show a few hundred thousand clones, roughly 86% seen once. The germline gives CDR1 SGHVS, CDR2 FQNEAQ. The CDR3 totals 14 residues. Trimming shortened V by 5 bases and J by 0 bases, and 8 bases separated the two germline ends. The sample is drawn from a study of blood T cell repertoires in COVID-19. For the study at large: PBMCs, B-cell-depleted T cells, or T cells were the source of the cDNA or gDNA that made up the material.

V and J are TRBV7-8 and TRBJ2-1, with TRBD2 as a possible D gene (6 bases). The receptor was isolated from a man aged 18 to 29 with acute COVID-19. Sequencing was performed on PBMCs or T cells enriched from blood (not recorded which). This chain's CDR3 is CASSRDFSYNEQFF. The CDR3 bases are TGTGCCAGCAGCAGGGACTTCTCCTACAATGAGCAGTTCTTC.